Listed below are T cell receptor beta chains from one sample, sequenced in a study of post-analysis software for immune sequencing data. MiXCR, run by TCRdb on the PCR reads, gives a single entry per CDR3 protein. The table has about 380,000 distinct CDR3 sequences, 30% to 45% seen once. The specimen was blood. The receptors were sampled from a girl between 5 and 17 years old with multiple sclerosis. Both conserved end residues are part of each CDR3.

j_call,v_call,cdr3_aa
TRBJ1-6,TRBV20-1,CSASIGVESPLHF
TRBJ1-6,TRBV4-1,CASSQLPHREYSPLHF
TRBJ1-2,TRBV7-9,CASSPVAGTGDNSYTF
TRBJ2-5,TRBV20-1,CSVPPSGFPETQYF
TRBJ2-3,TRBV7-9,CASSLVSDTQYF
TRBJ1-1,TRBV9,CASSAQGVNTEAFF
TRBJ2-6,TRBV6-2/TRBV6-3,CASLRTGPGPGANVLTF
TRBJ1-6,TRBV5-1,CASSRTRTGNSPLHF
TRBJ2-7,TRBV30,CAWARQGAGEQYF
TRBJ1-2,TRBV10-3,CAISPGRGINYGYTF
TRBJ1-2,TRBV5-1,CASSKMTGGNYGYTF
TRBJ2-7,TRBV6-5,CASSRTGTINEQYF
TRBJ2-1,TRBV5-1,CASSLAPQGYNEQFF
TRBJ1-1,TRBV19,CASSIPGTGDTEAFF
TRBJ1-1,TRBV12-3/TRBV12-4,CASSKRAAMNTEAFF
TRBJ2-6,TRBV6-1,CASSEWGPGANVLTF
TRBJ1-1,TRBV12-3/TRBV12-4,CASTLARNTEAFF
TRBJ1-1,TRBV11-2,CASSLAQVNMPFF
TRBJ2-3,TRBV5-1,CASSHDRGRGDTQYF
TRBJ2-7,TRBV5-1,CASSLGAGGYDEQYF
TRBJ2-3,TRBV7-7,CASSLDADGAQYF
TRBJ1-5,TRBV27,CASRGGQVHQPQHF
TRBJ2-1,TRBV10-3,CAISDRSSYNEQFF
TRBJ1-2,TRBV21-1,CASSTTGALSYGYTF
TRBJ2-3,TRBV9,CASSVAGVLDTSTDTQYF
TRBJ1-2,TRBV2,CASSPSTGGGYTF
TRBJ2-4,TRBV27,CASSPPGQGREEQYF
TRBJ2-7,TRBV2,CASNPGTSLSYEQYF
TRBJ2-3,TRBV29-1,CSVERSTDTQYF
TRBJ2-7,TRBV7-9,CASSLSNYEQYF
TRBJ1-2,TRBV4-1,CASSQTTGWGGYTF
TRBJ2-2,TRBV4-3,CASSPGQGISGERFF
TRBJ2-1,TRBV4-3,CASSQETSGHYNEQFF
TRBJ2-7,TRBV4-1,CASSLARGALSYEQYF
TRBJ1-1,TRBV28,CASSFALLRLNTEAFF
TRBJ2-7,TRBV4-1,CASSQLFLSNSYEQYF
TRBJ2-1,TRBV13,CASSLEVNEQFF
TRBJ2-7,TRBV20-1,CSARGTRGSYEQYF
TRBJ2-5,TRBV5-1,CASSPGTSGAYQETQYF
TRBJ1-6,TRBV6-1,CASRRDRAPSNSPLHF
TRBJ1-1,TRBV9,CASSVANPGQDTEAFF